This T cell receptor (beta chain) was captured in a study of monozygotic twins with inflammatory bowel disease. Study findings and constraints: Nothing supported a single strong signal or clonotype that was associated with IBD.

For this clonotype: Its antigen is unknown.

TCRdb reanalyzed the 5' RACE reads and collapses them to one entry per CDR3 protein, without DNA. The sample is made up of over 130,000 distinct CDR3 sequences, and the top ten hold 2.4% of it. CDR1 DFQATT and CDR2 SNEGSKA come from the germline V gene (reference sequence). The CDR3 runs 14 residues. Sequenced: blood. This chain uses TRBV20-1 with TRBJ1-2; TCRdb's D call of TRBD1 is untestable without DNA. The receptor comes from a human donor with ulcerative colitis or Crohn's disease, or a healthy co-twin of an affected twin (not recorded which). The CDR3 is CSAQGDGVSYGYTF.